The 8 T cell receptor beta chains reported below all come from one sample, sequenced in a study of cytomegalovirus exposure and HLA in healthy donors. Some clones are missing from TCRdb's copy, which holds only in-frame ones; the method was immunoSEQ multiplex PCR. The sample carries tens of thousands of clones, approximately 93% recorded once. Specimen: PBMCs. These receptor sequences come from a man aged 18-30 years in good health and CMV-seronegative.

The chain couples TRBV4-1 to TRBJ2-3; possibly TRBD2 for D (6 bases). Trimming pared 1 base from V and 5 bases from J, leaving 13 bases between. Germline-derived CDR1 and CDR2 are MGHRA and YSYEKL. This CDR3 region has 15 residues. The CDR3 DNA follows: TGCGCCAGCAGCCAAGCGGGGTTAGCGGTAGATACGCAGTATTTT. Its protein product is CASSQAGLAVDTQYF.

The J gene is TRBJ1-6, the V gene TRBV9, with TRBD1 identical over 7 bases. V lost 5 bases to trimming and J lost 9 bases; unmatched junction nucleotides: 11. Per germline, CDR1 SGDLS and CDR2 YYNGEE. The CDR3 extends over 15 amino acids. The chain's CDR3 is CASSAGQAGLSPLHF. DNA for the CDR3: TGTGCCAGCAGTGCAGGACAGGCGGGCCTTTCACCCCTCCACTTT.

V gene TRBV2 combines with J gene TRBJ1-2; unclear D gene. The CDR3 contains 16 residues. Germline V gene data show CDR1 as SNHLY and CDR2 as FYNNEI. V dropped 0 bases and J dropped 5 bases, with 16 bases sitting between them. The CDR3 sequence: CASSEARTSAPYGYTF. CDR3 bases: TGTGCCAGCAGTGAAGCTCGCACATCCGCCCCTTATGGCTACACCTTC.

This chain links TRBV27 with TRBJ2-5, with 9 bases lining up with TRBD2. The CDR3 loop spans 16 amino acids. Germline V gene lookup returns CDR1 MNHEY and CDR2 SMNVEV (reference sequence). J lost 2 bases, V lost 5 bases, and 9 bases had no gene match. In nucleotides, the CDR3 is TGTGCCAGCAGTCCCTCCCCGGGACTAGCTCAAGAGACCCAGTACTTC. It specifies CASSPSPGLAQETQYF.

The J gene is TRBJ2-7, the V gene TRBV6-5, with no clear D. The CDR3 spans 12 residues. Germline V gene data show CDR1 as MNHEY and CDR2 as SVGAGI. Trimming shortened V by 2 bases and J by 6 bases, and 8 bases separated the two germline ends. CDR3 sequence (DNA): TGTGCCAGCAGTTACGAGTCGGGCGAGCAGTACTTC. It translates to CASSYESGEQYF.

This chain links TRBV18 with TRBJ2-3; D is unresolved. The V and J ends lost 3 bases and 1 base respectively, with 5 bases between them. This CDR3 region has 13 residues. Germline V gene data show CDR1 as KGHSH and CDR2 as LQKENI. CDR3 nucleotide sequence: TGTGCCAGCTCACCGCCAGGCACAGATACGCAGTATTTT. Its protein is CASSPPGTDTQYF.

This chain links TRBV5-8 with TRBJ1-4, with a weak D call TRBD1 (5 bases). CDR1 is SGHTS, CDR2 YDEGEE, per germline. Deletions cut 2 bases from V and 8 bases from J, with 13 bases between. The CDR3 consists of 14 residues. CDR3 residues: CASSFEGAREKLFF. CDR3 sequence (DNA): TGTGCCAGCAGCTTCGAAGGGGCGCGAGAAAAACTGTTTTTT.

The chain recombines TRBV7-6 with TRBJ2-3, with a weak D call TRBD1 (5 bases). The CDR3 is made up of 16 amino acids. Germline loops: CDR1 SGHVS, CDR2 FNYEAQ. Trimming removed 5 bases at V and 1 base at J, with 16 bases between. CDR3 in DNA: TGTGCCAGCAGCCCCAGGGCCTTACGGGGCACAGATACGCAGTATTTT. Encoded protein: CASSPRALRGTDTQYF.